Given below is one TCR beta chain in context. Its specificity is not known. The record originates from a study of vaccination and CD4 T cells after COVID-19. In the study overall: Everyone enrolled got two doses of BNT162b2 or mRNA-1273 vaccine.

Treatment meaning: approximately 10-day PBMC culture with coronavirus spike peptide pools or control peptides (ViraFEST assay). At the Johns Hopkins FTIC core, DNA taken from cultured CD4+ T cells was sequenced by way of the Oncomine TCR Beta short-read assay. TCRdb passed the PCR reads through MiXCR, listing each CDR3 protein once. The sample carries just over 20,000 distinct CDR3 sequences, around two thirds recorded once. The V and J ends lost 9 bases and 7 bases respectively, with 19 bases between them. The CDR3 covers 15 residues. Germline lookup yields CDR1 LNHDA and CDR2 SQIVND (reference sequence).

The rearrangement joins TRBV19 to TRBJ1-6; a possible D gene is TRBD1 (5 bases). The sequence derives from a human donor who received a COVID-19 vaccine. Sequencing used CD4+ T cells from blood, cultured in vitro, obtained before SARS-CoV-2 vaccination. The CDR3 DNA follows: TGTGCCAGCCAGCCTGAAAGGACAAGCAATTCACCCCTCCACTTT. Its translation is CASQPERTSNSPLHF.